A single sample gave rise to the 13 T cell receptor beta chains below, sequenced in a study of blood T cell repertoires in COVID-19. Some clones are missing from TCRdb's copy, which holds only in-frame ones; the method was immunoSEQ multiplex PCR. The table includes 180,000 or so clones, roughly 83% detected once. Sequencing was done on a sample of PBMCs or T cells enriched from blood (not recorded which). The receptors were gathered from a middle-aged man with acute COVID-19.

This clone was found a few times. The chain employs TRBV7-9 and TRBJ2-7; 8 bases agree with TRBD2. CDR3 length: 13 amino acids. The germline gives CDR1 SEHNR, CDR2 FQNEAQ (reference sequence). V shed 7 bases and J 6 bases; nucleotides not matched to a gene: 8. CDR3 DNA sequence: TGTGCCAGCACTAATTTAGCGGGGAGCGAGCAGTACTTC. Amino acids: CASTNLAGSEQYF.

J is TRBJ1-1 and V is TRBV7-3; 7 bases agree with TRBD1. Trimming at V came to 1 base and at J to 2 bases, leaving 4 bases not matched to a gene. The CDR3 extends over 15 amino acids. Germline values: CDR1 SGHTA, CDR2 FQGTGA. The CDR3 DNA sequence: TGTGCCAGCAGCTTAAACAGGGGCGGTAACACTGAAGCTTTCTTT. Its protein is CASSLNRGGNTEAFF.

The chain has TRBV4-3 and TRBJ2-6; 7 nucleotides match TRBD2. The germline gives CDR1 LGHNA, CDR2 YSLEER. The CDR3 is 20 residues long. V lost 0 bases and J lost 3; bases outside the gene matches: 14. CDR3: CASSQEPVGPGRFGANVLTF. The CDR3, as DNA: TGCGCCAGCAGCCAAGAGCCGGTGGGACCCGGGAGGTTTGGGGCCAACGTCCTGACTTTC.

The chain couples TRBV3-1 (or the pseudogene TRBV3-2) to TRBJ2-2, with TRBD2 identical over 7 bases. Germline V gene lookup returns CDR1 LGHDT and CDR2 YNNKEL (reference sequence). V lost 1 base to trimming and J lost 4 bases; unmatched junction nucleotides: 21. This CDR3 comprises 21 residues. Here the CDR3 reads CASSQVGCTAGRRGPTGELFF. In DNA form, the CDR3 reads TGTGCCAGCAGCCAAGTAGGTTGCACAGCCGGGAGGCGAGGCCCCACCGGGGAGCTGTTTTTT.

V gene TRBV19 combines with J gene TRBJ2-7, with 8 bases that match TRBD1. The CDR3 totals 16 residues. The ends lost 5 bases at V and 0 bases at J; junction bases unmatched: 9. CDR1 is LNHDA, CDR2 SQIVND, per germline (reference sequence). CDR3 region: CASSPGRTGSSYEQYF. For the CDR3, the DNA is TGTGCCAGTAGTCCGGGCAGGACAGGGAGCTCCTACGAGCAGTACTTC.

J is TRBJ1-3 and V is TRBV10-3; 10 bases align to TRBD1. J lost 3 bases, V lost 7 bases, and 6 bases had no gene match. In germline, CDR1 is ENHRY, CDR2 SYGVKD. CDR3 size: 15 residues. CDR3 coding DNA: TGTGCCATCACCCCCGGGACAGGGGTTGGAAACACCATATATTTT. Its protein product is CAITPGTGVGNTIYF.

The V and J genes are TRBV5-6 and TRBJ1-2, with a possible D match to TRBD1 (6 bases). The CDR3 extends over 15 amino acids. Per the germline V gene, CDR1 is SGHDT and CDR2 is YYEEEE. Trimming stripped 3 bases from V and 2 bases from J, with 14 bases between. CDR3 region: CASSYLQGANYGYTF. The CDR3 DNA reads as TGTGCCAGCAGCTATTTACAGGGAGCGAACTATGGCTACACCTTC.

The V and J genes are TRBV7-9 and TRBJ1-6; D possibly corresponds to TRBD1 (5 bases). Germline loops: CDR1 SEHNR, CDR2 FQNEAQ (reference sequence). The germline V and J ends were trimmed by 2 bases and 9 bases, with 17 bases remaining between them. CDR3 length equals 16 residues. The CDR3 sequence is CASSLWSGAQGSPLHF. Written as DNA, the CDR3 is TGTGCCAGCAGCTTATGGAGTGGGGCTCAGGGTTCACCCCTCCACTTT.

This clone was recorded once. The J gene is TRBJ2-2, the V gene TRBV7-2, with a tentative D call TRBD2 (5 bases). With 2 bases removed from V and 5 bases from J, the gap between germline ends came to 15 bases. CDR1 and CDR2 from the germline V gene are SGHTA and FQGNSA. This CDR3 is built from 16 residues. CDR3 nucleotides: TGTGCCAGCAGCTTACGACTCGGGGTGGGGACCGGGGAGCTGTTTTTT. Translating it yields CASSLRLGVGTGELFF.

The genes are TRBV18 and TRBJ2-1; tentative D call: TRBD2 (6 bases). Trimming cost V 2 bases and J 0 bases, with 20 bases left between them. Germline values: CDR1 KGHSH, CDR2 LQKENI. This CDR3 has 19 amino acids. The CDR3 reads CASSPYLRERVSSYNEQFF. The CDR3 DNA reads as TGTGCCAGCTCACCATATCTCCGGGAGCGGGTAAGCTCCTACAATGAGCAGTTCTTC.

This clone came up once. This sequence joins TRBV28 and TRBJ2-5; a weak D match, TRBD1 (6 bases). V was clipped by 3 bases and J by 5 bases, with 16 bases between them. The CDR3 totals 15 residues. Germline V gene sequence: CDR1 MDHEN, CDR2 SYDVKM. CDR3 residues: CASSFPQGLRETQYF. CDR3 nucleotide sequence: TGTGCCAGCAGTTTCCCACAGGGCCTCCGGGAGACCCAGTACTTC.

Here the CDR3 reads CASSPPPFPGLSSYEQYF. The CDR3 bases are TGTGCCAGCAGTCCCCCCCCATTCCCCGGGTTAAGCTCCTACGAGCAGTACTTC. The chain combines TRBV28 with TRBJ2-7; no firm D call. Germline V gene data show CDR1 as MDHEN and CDR2 as SYDVKM. The V end was cut by 5 bases, the J end by 0 bases, with 23 bases between. The CDR3 covers 18 residues.

The chain uses TRBV6-5 and TRBJ2-5; no clear D gene. The ends were cut back, 7 bases at V and 5 bases at J, with 11 bases in the middle. CDR3 length: 12 amino acids. CDR1 is MNHEY, CDR2 SVGAGI, per germline. CDR3 nucleotides: TGTGCCAGCATAAATCCTCTGGAGACCCAGTACTTC. Translated, it gives CASINPLETQYF.